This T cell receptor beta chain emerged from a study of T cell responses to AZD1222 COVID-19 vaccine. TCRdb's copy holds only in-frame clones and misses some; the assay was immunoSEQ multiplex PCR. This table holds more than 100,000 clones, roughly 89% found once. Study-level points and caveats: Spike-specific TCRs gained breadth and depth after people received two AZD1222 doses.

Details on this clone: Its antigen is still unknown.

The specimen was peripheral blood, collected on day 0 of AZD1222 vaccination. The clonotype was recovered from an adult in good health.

CDR3 DNA sequence: TGTGCCAGCAGCCTAAATTCCTACGAGCAGTACTTC. Translation: CASSLNSYEQYF. The rearrangement joins TRBV7-2 to TRBJ2-7; unclear D gene. CDR3 length: 12 amino acids. V was cut by 5 bases and J by 1 base, with 6 bases left in between. Germline V gene data show CDR1 as SGHTA and CDR2 as FQGNSA.